This TCR beta chain was sequenced in a study of blood T cells in healthy people across ages (dated by TCRdb to about 2015). With respect to the entire study: In model experiments, template switching captured about one uniquely barcoded TCR beta cDNA molecule for every two T cells. The donors were divided into four age groups: young (average around 16 years), middle-aged (about 39), aged (62) and long-lived (about 80). To track age-related changes in TCR beta repertoire diversity, the study relied on deep sequencing normalized with unique cDNA molecular identifiers. To avoid experimental bias, donors of different ages were randomly spread across the sequencing lanes. For two donors (one aged 18 to 29 and one aged 80 or older), the study analyzed two additional independent replicas of 1 million unique cDNA reads from the same blood draw.

The donors were under 40 Caucasian individuals from Russia, aged 6 to 90 years, who were systemically healthy. Roughly 9.5 milliliters of peripheral blood were drawn from each donor into EDTA-treated Vacutainer tubes. Ficoll-Paque density-gradient centrifugation was used to isolate PBMCs, with at least 7 million per sample. Total RNA, at least 6 micrograms per sample, was extracted from PBMCs with Trizol reagent. The percentages of naive CD45RAhigh/CD27high T cells were determined by flow cytometry on a PBMC aliquot from every donor. A remark on this clonotype: The target of this receptor is not known. No base qualities exist here, and no much larger clone lies one base off it.

Taken from the germline V gene, the CDR1 and CDR2 loops are SGHTA and FQGNSA. Trimmed from V: 5 bases; trimmed from J: 6 bases; junction bases lacking a gene match: 6. The cysteine opens and the phenylalanine closes a CDR3 of 15 amino acids. Only the CDR3 region is kept as DNA, spanning 45 bases read in frame from base 1. The library was obtained by 5' RACE. The second PCR ran for roughly 6 to 11 cycles and used a J-beta primer mix along with a sample-barcoded 5' primer. A unique molecular identifier was introduced onto each TCR beta cDNA molecule by a template-switch 5' adaptor carrying 12 random nucleotides. Each sample yielded at least 3 million CDR3-containing paired-end reads. First-strand cDNA synthesis was performed from all RNA using the Mint cDNA synthesis kit, with priming by a TRBC-specific oligonucleotide. Following uracil-DNA glycosylase treatment, a first 18-cycle PCR with universal primers M1SS and BC2_uni_R was performed on all cDNA. The published analysis was carried out like this. Each sample was normalized by randomly selecting 1 million high-quality reads, each carrying a distinct molecular identifier. Instead of being binned into consensus sequences, reads with shared molecular identifiers were discarded. MiTCR, run with a Q25 quality threshold and the strictest error-elimination algorithm, handled CDR3 identification, clonotype clustering and error correction. Lower-bound total TCR beta diversity was estimated with a nonparametric unseen species model using Euler transformation. Using fastp trimming at Q25 and MiXCR clonotype assembly, TCRdb reanalyzed the public sequencing data and kept in-frame beta chains. Identical CDR3 protein sequences are pooled into one entry, listed with their most common genes and DNA. The authors' filters were not applied to this entry. The sample records approximately 2,000,000 distinct CDR3 sequences, 39% of which are singletons. The ten largest clones represent 20% to 25% of the sample.

Overall study results and their limits: Compared with the aged group, the long-lived group had more naive CD4+ T cells, fewer expanded clones and increased TCR diversity, a pattern suggesting age selection. Observed TCR beta diversity per million T cells fell roughly linearly with age, and a significant reduction was already apparent by age roughly 41. A strong correlation was found between observed TCR beta diversity and the percentage of naive T cells measured by flow cytometry. Estimates of total diversity based on one million sequenced T cells were regarded as lower bounds and as underestimates. Conclusive comparison of naive and antigen-experienced compartments was prevented by the profiling of bulk unsorted PBMCs. The CMV infection status of donors was not known, potentially confounding age-related changes in expanded clonotypes.

The material sequenced was blood. The receptor's source is a human donor in good health. The rearranged chain carries TRBV7-2 and TRBJ2-1, and 11 junction bases match TRBD2. The nucleotides read TGTGCCAGCAGCCTCCCGACTAGCGGGGTCAATGAGCAGTTCTTC. This yields the protein CASSLPTSGVNEQFF.